This TCR beta chain was captured by sequencing in a study of blood T cell repertoires in COVID-19. Turning to the study itself: Samples came from the United States, Italy and Spain, spanning acute and convalescent COVID-19. In each case, the material was cDNA or gDNA derived from T cells, B-cell-depleted T cells, or PBMCs.

The CDR3 covers 15 residues. V was clipped by 3 bases and J by 7 bases; unmatched bases: 6. Germline V CDR1 and CDR2: MNHNS, SASEGT. This clone showed up just a few times. Original processing methods: For nucleated cells, counts were estimated from reference gene primer amplification. Libraries were prepared by immunoSEQ multiplex PCR; TCRdb keeps only in-frame clonotypes and omits some of them. V, J and clone size were drawn from that table, and D and trimming were deduced from the DNA. The data contain about 99,000 clones, 75% to 90% of them seen just once; the ten biggest clones take up 15%. This chain connects TRBV6-1 to TRBJ1-6, with 7 bases that match TRBD1. The specimen was peripheral blood. The source of this sequence is a man aged 50 or older with acute or convalescent COVID-19. The CDR3 protein is CASSDRQGSNSPLHF. As DNA, the CDR3 is TGTGCCAGCAGTGACAGACAGGGCTCCAATTCACCCCTCCACTTT.